This T cell receptor beta chain is from a study of response to subunit inactivated influenza vaccine. Germline V gene sequence: CDR1 LGHNA, CDR2 YNFKEQ. This CDR3 has 17 amino acids. V gave up 4 bases and J gave up 10 bases; unmatched junction bases: 12. This clonotype was observed a handful of times. Its antigen is currently unknown. Each CDR3 protein is one row after TCRdb ran MiXCR on the RT-PCR reads. The sample shows some 500,000 distinct CDR3 sequences, over 10% of them seen only once. Overall study findings and caveats: That few new T cells are recruited by each seasonal influenza vaccination was the authors' suggestion.

The input for sequencing was PBMCs from blood, taken about 40 days after vaccination. This chain links TRBV4-2 with TRBJ1-6; 11 bases match TRBD1. The TCR was taken from a man aged 45-65 years who received an inactivated influenza vaccine. This CDR3 reads CASSRKRDRGYGSPLHF. CDR3 nucleotides: TGTGCCAGCAGCCGGAAGAGGGACAGGGGGTATGGGTCACCCCTCCACTTT.